Detailed here is one T cell receptor beta chain. The source of the sample is a study of shared T cell receptors in the human thymus. Trimming at V came to 1 base and at J to 6 bases, leaving 11 bases not matched to a gene. Germline V CDR1 and CDR2: SGHTA, FQGNSA. The length of the CDR3 is 17 residues. Produced via immunoSEQ multiplex PCR; TCRdb's table is partial and in-frame only. Among about 400,000 clones listed, 95% were seen once. The rearrangement joins TRBV7-2 to TRBJ2-3; TRBD2 aligns across 9 bases. The sequencing input was thymocytes. The receptor's source is a human donor. CDR3 sequence: CASSLEVCGRGSDTQYF. For the CDR3, the DNA is TGTGCCAGCAGCTTAGAAGTTTGCGGGAGGGGTAGCGATACGCAGTATTTT.